Presented here are 22 T cell receptor beta chains from one specimen sequenced in a study of T cell responses to AZD1222 COVID-19 vaccine. The assay was immunoSEQ multiplex PCR, and TCRdb's table has in-frame clones only and misses some. The sample contains roughly 130,000 clones, more than 70% of which appear only once. This material consisted of peripheral blood, taken on day 0 of AZD1222 vaccination. The receptors come from an adult in good health.

This rearrangement joins TRBV18 to TRBJ2-7; D call uncertain. Deletions cut 3 bases from V and 2 bases from J, with 11 bases between. The germline V gene has CDR1 KGHSH and CDR2 LQKENI. This CDR3 spans 14 amino acids. The CDR3 DNA reads TGTGCCAGCTCACCCAACGGCTACCCCTACGAGCAGTACTTC. It translates to CASSPNGYPYEQYF.

This chain uses TRBV7-9 with TRBJ1-1; weak D call: TRBD1 (5 bases). CDR1 is SEHNR, CDR2 FQNEAQ, per germline (reference sequence). The CDR3 is 13 amino acids. Trimming removed 5 bases from V and 2 bases from J, with 9 bases in between. The CDR3 region has the DNA TGTGCCAGCAGCAGGACACAAAACACTGAAGCTTTCTTT. It yields the protein CASSRTQNTEAFF.

The chain joins TRBV28 to TRBJ2-7, with no clear D. Per the germline V gene, CDR1 is MDHEN and CDR2 is SYDVKM. This CDR3 has 11 residues. Trimming cost V 2 bases and J 4 bases, with 3 bases left between them. CDR3 sequence: CASSLVYEQYF. The CDR3 region has the DNA TGTGCCAGCAGTTTAGTTTACGAGCAGTACTTC. The full variable domain, with the rest looked up from reference TRBV28 and TRBJ2-7, is DVKVTQSSRYLVKRTGEKVFLECVQDMDHENMFWYRQDPGLGLRLIYFSYDVKMKEKGDIPEGYSVSREKKERFSLILESASTNQTSMYLCASSLVYEQYFGPGTRLTVT.

Written as DNA, the CDR3 is TGTGCCAGTAGTGCCCGATCTAGCGACACCGGGGAGCTGTTTTTT. Amino acids: CASSARSSDTGELFF. The rearrangement joins TRBV19 to TRBJ2-2; D perhaps matches TRBD2 (6 bases). The CDR3 totals 15 residues. Germline V gene data show CDR1 as LNHDA and CDR2 as SQIVND (reference sequence). V was cut by 5 bases and J by 3 bases, with 13 bases left in between.

This clone came up once. The rearrangement joins TRBV27 to TRBJ2-5; 10 positions agree with TRBD2. This CDR3 is 16 amino acids long. Trimming cost V 6 bases and J 3 bases; bases outside gene matches: 10. Germline lookup yields CDR1 MNHEY and CDR2 SMNVEV (reference sequence). The chain's CDR3 is CASRVFSLAGEETQYF. In nucleotides, the CDR3 is TGTGCCAGCAGGGTGTTCTCCCTAGCGGGGGAAGAGACCCAGTACTTC.

This clone was observed a single time. The rearrangement joins TRBV28 to TRBJ2-2; a possible D gene is TRBD1 (6 bases). Trimming took 6 bases from V and 3 from J, leaving 14 bases between them. CDR3 length equals 15 residues. Germline V lookup: CDR1 MDHEN, CDR2 SYDVKM. DNA for the CDR3: TGTGCCAGCAGGCCAGGGGTTGCGCACACCGGGGAGCTGTTTTTT. Translating it yields CASRPGVAHTGELFF.

The chain uses TRBV7-6 and TRBJ2-5; 8 bases match TRBD1. The germline V gene has CDR1 SGHVS and CDR2 FNYEAQ. V was pared by 5 bases and J by 2 bases, with 4 bases of the junction left unmatched. CDR3 size: 14 residues. Here the CDR3 DNA reads TGTGCCAGCAGCCGTCGGACAGGGCAAGAGACCCAGTACTTC. Translating gives CASSRRTGQETQYF.

This sequence joins TRBV25-1 and TRBJ2-1; no firm D call. The germline V gene encodes CDR1 MGHDK and CDR2 SYGVNS. Trimming removed 6 bases at V and 8 bases at J, with 8 bases between. The CDR3 is 11 amino acids. The CDR3: CASSPDYEQFF. In DNA form, the CDR3 reads TGTGCCAGCAGCCCCGACTATGAGCAGTTCTTC.

This rearrangement joins TRBV24-1 to TRBJ2-7; 7 bases match TRBD1. V dropped 4 bases and J dropped 5; count of bases not matched to a gene: 1. CDR1 and CDR2 (germline): KGHDR, SFDVKD. The CDR3 has 12 residues. In DNA form, the CDR3 reads TGTGCCACCAGTGAGGGGACAGACGAGCAGTACTTC. Residues: CATSEGTDEQYF.

The rearrangement joins TRBV7-2 to TRBJ1-6; no clear D. Germline assignment: CDR1 SGHTA and CDR2 FQGNSA. Trimming removed 0 bases at V and 1 base at J, with 7 bases between. This CDR3 is built from 16 residues. Here the CDR3 DNA reads TGTGCCAGCAGCTTAGCGCCGGCTTCCTATAATTCACCCCTCCACTTT. This encodes CASSLAPASYNSPLHF.

This rearrangement joins TRBV7-9 to TRBJ1-1; D is unresolved. The V end was cut by 0 bases, the J end by 5 bases, with 7 bases between. CDR3 size: 13 residues. Germline V gene data show CDR1 as SEHNR and CDR2 as FQNEAQ (reference sequence). The CDR3 sequence: CASSLAGVTEAFF. As DNA, the CDR3 is TGTGCCAGCAGCTTAGCAGGTGTGACTGAAGCTTTCTTT.

The chain combines TRBV5-1 with TRBJ2-5; maybe TRBD2 (6 bases). The germline V gene has CDR1 SGHRS and CDR2 YFSETQ. CDR3 length: 14 residues. V shed 5 bases and J shed 6 bases, with 17 bases lying between them. CDR3 bases: TGCGCCAGCAGGATGGGGTTCGGCGGGAAGACCCAGTACTTC. It is translated as CASRMGFGGKTQYF.

V usage is TRBV7-9 and J usage is TRBJ2-7; D is uncertain. V was clipped by 3 bases and J by 2 bases, with 5 bases between them. The germline CDR1 and CDR2 sequences are SEHNR and FQNEAQ (reference sequence). The CDR3 has 12 amino acids. In nucleotides, the CDR3 is TGTGCCAGCAGCTTTTTCACCTACGAGCAGTACTTC. It is translated as CASSFFTYEQYF. The full variable domain, rest sourced from reference TRBV7-9 and TRBJ2-7, is DTGVSQNPRHKITKRGQNVTFRCDPISEHNRLYWYRQTLGQGPEFLTYFQNEAQLEKSRLLSDRFSAERPKGSFSTLEIQRTEQGDSAMYLCASSFFTYEQYFGPGTRLTVT.

The chain combines TRBV5-1 with TRBJ2-5; 7 positions agree with TRBD1. Germline CDR1 and CDR2: SGHRS and YFSETQ. With V trimmed by 9 bases and J by 4 bases, 12 bases remained unmatched. The length of the CDR3 is 14 residues. The CDR3 coding sequence is TGCGCCACAGGTACAGGGGTGAGTCGAGAGACCCAGTACTTC. It codes for CATGTGVSRETQYF. The full variable domain, with the rest looked up from reference TRBV5-1 and TRBJ2-5, is KAGVTQTPRYLIKTRGQQVTLSCSPISGHRSVSWYQQTPGQGLQFLFEYFSETQRNKGNFPGRFSGRQFSNSRSEMNVSTLELGDSALYLCATGTGVSRETQYFGPGTRLLVL.

This chain links TRBV6-5 with TRBJ1-4, with 7 bases identical to TRBD1. The CDR3 runs 13 residues. Germline V gene sequence: CDR1 MNHEY, CDR2 SVGAGI. After removal of 11 bases from V and 4 bases from J, the junction contained 7 bases not matched to a gene. The CDR3, as DNA: TGTGCCTCGAAACCAGGGGGTAATGAAAAACTGTTTTTT. It yields the protein CASKPGGNEKLFF.

The rearrangement joins TRBV6-1 to TRBJ2-1, with a possible D match to TRBD2 (5 bases). V was trimmed by 2 bases and J by 2 bases, leaving 16 bases between them. CDR3 length: 17 amino acids. Germline V gene data show CDR1 as MNHNS and CDR2 as SASEGT. The CDR3 here is CASSEHLGELTYNEQFF. The DNA of the CDR3 is TGTGCCAGCAGTGAACATCTTGGGGAGTTAACCTACAATGAGCAGTTCTTC.

The chain employs TRBV6-1 and TRBJ2-3, with a weak D call TRBD1 (6 bases). Trimming took 2 bases from V and 0 from J, leaving 9 bases between them. The CDR3 contains 15 residues. In germline, CDR1 is MNHNS, CDR2 SASEGT. CDR3 coding DNA: TGTGCCAGCAGTGAAATGACAGGCAGCACAGATACGCAGTATTTT. This translates into CASSEMTGSTDTQYF.

The chain combines TRBV2 with TRBJ2-1; tentative D call: TRBD2 (6 bases). Per germline, CDR1 SNHLY and CDR2 FYNNEI. The CDR3 totals 15 residues. The V and J ends lost 4 bases and 1 base respectively, with 11 bases between them. CDR3 sequence reads: CASSGSLASYNEQFF. CDR3 sequence (DNA): TGTGCCAGCAGTGGAAGTCTAGCGTCCTACAATGAGCAGTTCTTC.

This chain links TRBV30 with TRBJ1-2, with D perhaps matching TRBD1 (5 bases). Deletions cut 4 bases from V and 4 bases from J, with 19 bases between. In germline, CDR1 is GTSNPN, CDR2 SVGIG (reference sequence). This CDR3 region has 15 residues. The CDR3 DNA reads TGTGCCTGGAATTTGGGGAGGGACGGGATCTATGGCTACACCTTC. Its protein product is CAWNLGRDGIYGYTF.

This clone was counted a few times. This chain uses TRBV7-2 with TRBJ1-2; D ambiguous. In germline, CDR1 is SGHTA, CDR2 FQGNSA. The CDR3 sequence is 14 residues long. V lost 5 bases and J 5 bases, leaving 15 bases between the germline ends. The CDR3 loop reads CASSTEYRAYGYTF. The CDR3 region has the DNA TGTGCCAGCAGCACCGAGTACAGAGCTTATGGCTACACCTTC.

The chain uses TRBV19 and TRBJ1-3, with D unresolved. Germline CDR1 reads LNHDA; CDR2 reads SQIVND (reference sequence). The CDR3 is made up of 16 amino acids. V lost 2 bases and J lost 4, with 15 bases in between. The CDR3 is CASSITLEESGNTIYF. For the CDR3, the DNA is TGTGCCAGTAGTATAACCCTAGAGGAATCAGGAAACACCATATATTTT.

This chain links TRBV9 with TRBJ1-5, with D uncertain. The CDR3 contains 13 residues. The V end lost 3 bases, the J end lost 0 bases, and 4 bases lay between the germline ends. Germline V gene sequence: CDR1 SGDLS, CDR2 YYNGEE. DNA for the CDR3: TGTGCCAGCAGCGCAGATAGCAATCAGCCCCAGCATTTT. Its protein is CASSADSNQPQHF.